The next 17 T cell receptor beta chains were all read from a single sample in a study of shared clonotypes between healthy human individuals. The table came from immunoSEQ multiplex PCR; TCRdb's copy has only in-frame clones and leaves some out. The sample has just over 2,000,000 clones, roughly 95% seen once. Sequencing input: naive CD4+ T cells sorted from blood. The subset is: CD45RA+ positively selected. These receptor sequences come from a young man in good health.

V gene TRBV2 combines with J gene TRBJ2-7; 10 positions match TRBD1. This CDR3 region has 12 residues. Germline V gene sequence: CDR1 SNHLY, CDR2 FYNNEI. V shed 4 bases and J 10 bases; nucleotides not matched to a gene: 4. The CDR3 here is CASSVGQGEQYF. DNA for the CDR3: TGTGCCAGCAGTGTTGGACAGGGGGAACAGTACTTC. Combining the CDR3 with reference TRBV2 and TRBJ2-7 gives the whole variable domain EPEVTQTPSHQVTQMGQEVILRCVPISNHLYFYWYRQILGQKVEFLVSFYNNEISEKSEIFDDQFSVERPDGSNFTLKIRSTKLEDSAMYFCASSVGQGEQYFGPGTRLTVT.

The chain couples TRBV5-5 to TRBJ2-7; TRBD1 matches 7 bases. CDR3 size: 13 residues. With V trimmed by 6 bases and J by 2 bases, 5 bases remained unmatched. Germline CDR1 is SGHKS and CDR2 is YYEKEE (reference sequence). The CDR3 spells CASTLTGTYEQYF. CDR3 coding DNA: TGTGCCAGCACGTTGACAGGGACCTACGAGCAGTACTTC.

This chain joins TRBV6-1 and TRBJ1-5; 7 nucleotides match TRBD1. The length of the CDR3 is 14 residues. Germline V gene lookup returns CDR1 MNHNS and CDR2 SASEGT. After removal of 7 bases from V and 3 bases from J, the junction contained 6 bases not matched to a gene. CDR3 loop: CASILGQTNQPQHF. DNA for the CDR3: TGTGCCAGCATCCTGGGACAGACCAATCAGCCCCAGCATTTT.

J is TRBJ1-4 and V is TRBV10-3; TRBD1 aligns across 7 bases. This CDR3 comprises 14 residues. J was trimmed by 8 bases and V by 4 bases; bases with no gene match: 7. Germline V lookup: CDR1 ENHRY, CDR2 SYGVKD. CDR3 sequence reads: CAISGSTGEEKLFF. CDR3 in DNA: TGTGCCATCAGTGGGTCTACAGGGGAAGAAAAACTGTTTTTT.

This sequence joins TRBV11-2 and TRBJ2-7; TRBD2 might be the D (5 bases). The CDR3 length is 15 residues. The germline CDR1 and CDR2 sequences are SGHAT and FQNNGV. Trimming pared 4 bases from V and 2 bases from J, leaving 15 bases between. The CDR3 protein is CASSSTDREAYEQYF. In nucleotides, the CDR3 is TGTGCCAGCAGCTCGACCGACCGGGAAGCCTACGAGCAGTACTTC.

V gene TRBV7-6 combines with J gene TRBJ2-7; tentatively, D is TRBD1 (5 bases). Between the trimmed V and J ends, which lost 1 base and 3 bases, there was a span of 10 bases. Looked up from germline, CDR1 is SGHVS and CDR2 is FNYEAQ. This CDR3 has 14 amino acids. CDR3 DNA sequence: TGTGCCAGCAGCTTAGTGGCAGGGAACTACGAGCAGTACTTC. Its protein is CASSLVAGNYEQYF.

The J gene is TRBJ1-6, the V gene TRBV14; no clear D gene. Germline V gene sequence: CDR1 SGHDN, CDR2 FVKESK. The V gene lost 2 bases and the J gene lost 8 bases, with 10 bases spanning the gap. CDR3 length equals 14 residues. The CDR3 DNA follows: TGTGCCAGCAGCCAAAGCTTAAGGGATTCACCCCTCCACTTT. Translation gives CASSQSLRDSPLHF. Full variable domain (rest looked up from reference TRBV14 and TRBJ1-6): EAGVTQFPSHSVIEKGQTVTLRCDPISGHDNLYWYRRVMGKEIKFLLHFVKESKQDESGMPNNRFLAERTGGTYSTLKVQPAELEDSGVYFCASSQSLRDSPLHFGNGTRLTVT.

Note on this clone: Given a much more abundant clone one base away, this may be a read error. The CDR3 ends on some other residue instead of the conserved phenylalanine or tryptophan, so this is likely a read error. V and J are TRBV11-2 and TRBJ1-2; D ambiguous. CDR3 size: 15 residues. Germline values: CDR1 SGHAT, CDR2 FQNNGV. CDR3 coding DNA: TGCGCCAGCAGCCAAGCTTGGACGGACAACTATGGCTACACCTCC. It yields the protein CASSQAWTDNYGYTS.

The V gene is TRBV18, the J gene TRBJ2-7; 9 bases are shared with TRBD2. The germline CDR1 and CDR2 sequences are KGHSH and LQKENI. This CDR3 has 16 residues. Trimming took 3 bases from V and 0 from J; bases not matched to a gene: 6. CDR3 nucleotide sequence: TGTGCCAGCTCACCCATCCTAGCGGGGACCTCCTACGAGCAGTACTTC. Translating gives CASSPILAGTSYEQYF.

J is TRBJ2-1 and V is TRBV6-6; 7 bases agree with TRBD2. Germline values: CDR1 MNHNY, CDR2 SVGAGI (reference sequence). Germline trimming cut 3 bases from V and 9 bases from J; bases unmatched to any gene: 11. The CDR3 extends over 15 amino acids. CDR3 in DNA: TGTGCCAGCAGTTATTCCGTGGGCGGGAGCTTTGAGCAGTTCTTC. It is translated as CASSYSVGGSFEQFF.

This clone was detected many times. The chain couples TRBV6-6 to TRBJ1-3; D gene ambiguous. The germline CDR1 and CDR2 sequences are MNHNY and SVGAGI (reference sequence). V lost 8 bases and J 0 bases, leaving 14 bases between the germline ends. The CDR3 sequence is 15 residues long. The CDR3 DNA reads as TGTGCCAGCGATGCACGGGCGGCCTCTGGAAACACCATATATTTT. Its translation is CASDARAASGNTIYF.

The J gene is TRBJ2-5, the V gene TRBV10-2; D remains ambiguous. Germline V gene data show CDR1 as WSHSY and CDR2 as SAAADI. This CDR3 is built from 13 residues. Trimming cost V 5 bases and J 0 bases, with 7 bases left between them. CDR3 DNA: TGCGCCAGCAGTCCCCCTAACCAAGAGACCCAGTACTTC. Its protein product is CASSPPNQETQYF.

The rearrangement links TRBV5-1 to TRBJ2-5; D is perhaps TRBD1 or TRBD2 (5 bases each). The CDR3 has 15 residues. The germline V gene encodes CDR1 SGHRS and CDR2 YFSETQ. Trimming pared 3 bases from V and 1 base from J, leaving 13 bases between. The CDR3 nucleotides read TGCGCCAGCAGCTCCGGGACGGATTTCCAAGAGACCCAGTACTTC. This codes for CASSSGTDFQETQYF.

V is TRBV6-1 and J is TRBJ2-5; possibly TRBD1 for D (5 bases). This CDR3 comprises 12 residues. Trimming cost V 7 bases and J 4 bases, with 10 bases left between them. The V gene's germline CDR1 is MNHNS and CDR2 SASEGT. This chain's CDR3 is CASIRDRETQYF. The CDR3 DNA follows: TGTGCCAGCATTCGAGACAGAGAGACCCAGTACTTC.

This chain connects TRBV9 to TRBJ2-7, with 8 bases identical to TRBD1. V lost 7 bases and J lost 2; bases outside the gene matches: 11. Germline V gene sequence: CDR1 SGDLS, CDR2 YYNGEE. The CDR3 length is 15 residues. The CDR3 region is CASDERQGPTYEQYF. CDR3 in DNA: TGTGCCAGCGACGAAAGACAGGGGCCTACCTACGAGCAGTACTTC.

This chain links TRBV6-1 with TRBJ2-7; D unresolved. CDR1 is MNHNS, CDR2 SASEGT, per germline. V lost 2 bases and J lost 6, with 14 bases in between. The CDR3 totals 14 residues. The CDR3, as DNA: TGTGCCAGCAGTGAATCTGGGGTCCCCCTCGAGCAGTACTTC. Translating gives CASSESGVPLEQYF.

The V gene is TRBV6-6, the J gene TRBJ1-5, with 10 positions matching TRBD1. Germline V gene lookup returns CDR1 MNHNY and CDR2 SVGAGI (reference sequence). Trimming at V came to 6 bases and at J to 0 bases, leaving 5 bases not matched to a gene. This CDR3 comprises 16 residues. CDR3 protein: CASSRGQGGSNQPQHF. In nucleotides, the CDR3 is TGTGCCAGCAGCAGAGGACAGGGGGGTAGCAATCAGCCCCAGCATTTT.